The sequence of this T cell receptor (beta chain) was determined in a study of cytomegalovirus exposure and HLA in healthy donors. Primers: 60 Vbeta forward and 13 Jbeta reverse. Method: immunoSEQ multiplex PCR; TCRdb's copy keeps in-frame clones and lacks some. The table has 150,000 to 200,000 clones, around 70% seen once. The germline V and J ends were trimmed by 1 base and 6 bases, with 15 bases remaining between them. The length of the CDR3 is 16 residues. Germline loops: CDR1 SGHTA, CDR2 FQGNSA. The clonotype originates from a man aged 18 to 30 in good health and CMV-seropositive. Sequencing was done on a sample of PBMCs. This chain joins TRBV7-2 and TRBJ1-4, with D maybe TRBD1 (5 bases). The chain's CDR3 is CASSLVKGRKYEKLFF. In DNA, the CDR3 is TGTGCCAGCAGCTTAGTAAAGGGGCGCAAATATGAAAAACTGTTTTTT.